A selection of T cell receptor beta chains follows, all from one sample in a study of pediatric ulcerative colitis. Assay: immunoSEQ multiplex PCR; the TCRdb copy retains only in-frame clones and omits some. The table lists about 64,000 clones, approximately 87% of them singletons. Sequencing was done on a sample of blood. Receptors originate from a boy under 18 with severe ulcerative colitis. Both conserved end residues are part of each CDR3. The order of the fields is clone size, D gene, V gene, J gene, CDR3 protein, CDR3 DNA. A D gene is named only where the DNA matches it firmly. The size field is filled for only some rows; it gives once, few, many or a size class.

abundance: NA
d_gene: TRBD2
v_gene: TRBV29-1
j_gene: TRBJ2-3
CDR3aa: CSPLAGDTQYF
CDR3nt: TGCAGCCCACTAGCGGGAGATACGCAGTATTTT

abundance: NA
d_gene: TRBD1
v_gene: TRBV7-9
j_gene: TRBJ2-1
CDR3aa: CASSLEQGVQFF
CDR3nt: TGTGCCAGCAGCTTGGAACAGGGGGTACAGTTCTTC

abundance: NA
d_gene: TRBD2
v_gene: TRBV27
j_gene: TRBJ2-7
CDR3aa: CASSFLGTRPDEQYF
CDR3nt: TGTGCCAGCAGTTTTCTAGGGACTAGACCCGACGAGCAGTACTTC

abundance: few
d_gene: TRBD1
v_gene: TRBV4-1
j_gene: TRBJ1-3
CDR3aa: CASSLTGTASGNTIYF
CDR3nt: TGCGCCAGCAGCCTAACCGGGACAGCATCTGGAAACACCATATATTTT

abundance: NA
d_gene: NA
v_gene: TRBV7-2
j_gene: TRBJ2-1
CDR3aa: CASSLRAGLSYNEQFF
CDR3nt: TGTGCCAGCAGCCTAAGGGCAGGACTCTCCTACAATGAGCAGTTCTTC

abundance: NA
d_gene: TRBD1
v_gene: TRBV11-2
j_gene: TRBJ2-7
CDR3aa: CASTFPGTVYEQYF
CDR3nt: TGTGCCAGCACCTTTCCCGGGACAGTATACGAGCAGTACTTC

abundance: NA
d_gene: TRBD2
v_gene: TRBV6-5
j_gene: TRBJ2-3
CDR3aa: CAASGRGADTQYF
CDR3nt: TGTGCCGCCAGCGGGAGGGGGGCAGATACGCAGTATTTT

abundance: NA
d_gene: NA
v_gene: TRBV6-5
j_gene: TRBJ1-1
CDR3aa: CASSYNQGEAFF
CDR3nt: TGTGCCAGCAGTTACAATCAGGGAGAGGCTTTCTTT

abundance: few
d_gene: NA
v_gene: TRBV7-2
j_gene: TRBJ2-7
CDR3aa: CASSLELVPYEQYF
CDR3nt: TGTGCCAGCAGCTTAGAACTAGTTCCCTACGAGCAGTACTTC

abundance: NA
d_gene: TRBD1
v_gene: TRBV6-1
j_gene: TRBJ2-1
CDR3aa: CASGDVAPGQEFF
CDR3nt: TGTGCCAGCGGCGATGTGGCCCCGGGACAGGAGTTCTTC

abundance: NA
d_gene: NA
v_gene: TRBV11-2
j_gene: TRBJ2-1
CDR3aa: CASSLDLGGIDEQFF
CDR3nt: TGTGCCAGCAGCTTAGATCTTGGAGGGATCGATGAGCAGTTCTTC

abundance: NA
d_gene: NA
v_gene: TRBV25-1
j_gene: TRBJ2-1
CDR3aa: CATRTENTNEQFF
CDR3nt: TGTGCCACCCGGACAGAGAATACCAATGAGCAGTTCTTC

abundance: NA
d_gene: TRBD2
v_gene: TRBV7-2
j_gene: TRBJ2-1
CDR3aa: CASSKSGTSGYNEQFF
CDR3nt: TGTGCCAGCAGTAAATCCGGGACTAGCGGCTACAATGAGCAGTTCTTC

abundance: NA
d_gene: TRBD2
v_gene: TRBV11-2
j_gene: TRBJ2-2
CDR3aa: CASSLRGTSGIGELFF
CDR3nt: TGTGCCAGCAGCTTGAGAGGGACTAGCGGGATCGGGGAGCTGTTTTTT

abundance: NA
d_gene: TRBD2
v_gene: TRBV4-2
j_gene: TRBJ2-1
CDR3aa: CASSHISGSSYNEQFF
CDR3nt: TGTGCCAGCAGCCACATTAGCGGGAGCTCCTACAATGAGCAGTTCTTC

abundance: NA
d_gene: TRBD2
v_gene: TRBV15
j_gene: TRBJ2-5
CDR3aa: CATSTGLAGVETQYF
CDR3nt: TGTGCCACCAGCACGGGACTAGCGGGAGTAGAGACCCAGTACTTC

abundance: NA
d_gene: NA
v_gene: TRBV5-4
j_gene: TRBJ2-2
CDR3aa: CASSLQANGELFF
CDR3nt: TGTGCCAGCAGCCTACAGGCGAACGGGGAGCTGTTTTTT

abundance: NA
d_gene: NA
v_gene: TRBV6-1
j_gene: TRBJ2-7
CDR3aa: CASSLDWSEQYF
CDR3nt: TGTGCCAGCAGCCTGGACTGGAGCGAGCAGTACTTC

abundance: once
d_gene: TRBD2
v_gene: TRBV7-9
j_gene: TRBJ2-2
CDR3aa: CAGGVTSGRANTGELFF
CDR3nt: TGTGCCGGAGGAGTTACTAGCGGGAGGGCGAACACCGGGGAGCTGTTTTTT

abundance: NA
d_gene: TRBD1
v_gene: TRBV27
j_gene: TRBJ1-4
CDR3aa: CASSSQPRQGDEKLFF
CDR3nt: TGTGCCAGCAGTTCCCAACCCCGACAGGGGGACGAAAAACTGTTTTTT

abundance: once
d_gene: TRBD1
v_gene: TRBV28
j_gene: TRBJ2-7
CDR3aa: CASWGGGQGAMGSYEQYF
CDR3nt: TGTGCCAGCTGGGGAGGGGGACAGGGGGCGATGGGCTCCTACGAGCAGTACTTC

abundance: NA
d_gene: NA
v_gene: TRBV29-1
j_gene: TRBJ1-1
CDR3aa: CSVVWSNDTEAFF
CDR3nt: TGCAGCGTTGTTTGGTCGAATGACACTGAAGCTTTCTTT

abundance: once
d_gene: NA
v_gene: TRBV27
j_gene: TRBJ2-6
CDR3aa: CASSPLTDFSGANVLTF
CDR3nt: TGTGCCAGCAGTCCATTGACAGATTTCTCTGGGGCCAACGTCCTGACTTTC

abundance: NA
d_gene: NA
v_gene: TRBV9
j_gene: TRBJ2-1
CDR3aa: CASGGSYNEQFF
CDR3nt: TGTGCCAGCGGGGGGTCCTACAATGAGCAGTTCTTC

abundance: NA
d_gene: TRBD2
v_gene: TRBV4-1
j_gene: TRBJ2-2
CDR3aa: CASGATAGGLAGELFF
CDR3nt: TGCGCCAGCGGCGCGACGGCGGGAGGGTTGGCCGGGGAGCTGTTTTTT

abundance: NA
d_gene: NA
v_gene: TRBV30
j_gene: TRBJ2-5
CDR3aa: CAWSMARETQYF
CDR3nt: TGTGCCTGGAGTATGGCGAGGGAGACCCAGTACTTC

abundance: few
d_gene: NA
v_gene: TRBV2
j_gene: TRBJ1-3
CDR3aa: CASSGRPGTSGNTIYF
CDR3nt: TGTGCCAGCAGTGGTCGACCGGGAACCTCTGGAAACACCATATATTTT

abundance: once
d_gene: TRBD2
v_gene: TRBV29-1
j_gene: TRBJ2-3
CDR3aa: CSVEGGRGTDTQYF
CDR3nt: TGCAGCGTTGAGGGCGGGAGGGGTACAGATACGCAGTATTTT

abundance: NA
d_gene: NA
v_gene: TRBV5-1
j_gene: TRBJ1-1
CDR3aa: CASSRDTPTNTEAFF
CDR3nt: TGCGCCAGCAGCCGGGACACCCCAACGAACACTGAAGCTTTCTTT